This record looks at one T cell receptor (beta chain) sequence and its context. This clonotype was seen a handful of times. Its antigen target is currently unknown. No quality values exist for individual bases; no much larger clone is one base distant. Via the germline V gene, CDR1 is MNHEY and CDR2 SVGEGT. From cysteine to phenylalanine, the CDR3 is 13 amino acids long. Solely the CDR3 DNA is kept, with 39 bases framed from the first base. Trimming takes 8 bases from V and 4 bases from J, and the germline ends sit 12 bases apart. The sample belongs to a study of T cell repertoires in cytomegalovirus infection (dated by TCRdb to between 2018 and 2020). With respect to the entire study: Alongside well-studied HLA-B-restricted epitopes, the peptide stimulations were aimed at recently identified HLA-C-restricted CMV epitopes, whose presentation resists viral immunomodulation. The HLA type of each donor mattered for the analysis, because public TCR beta signatures pointed to carriage of CMV infection along with the matching HLA type.

The paper as a whole reports these results and caveats: In both this cohort and an independent cohort of 350 to 400 donors, the cumulative frequency of public TCR beta family members distinguished carriers of CMV infection plus the relevant HLA type. The ex vivo response was dominated by HLA-C-restricted CMV-specific TCR beta clonotypes, which also provided the single most frequent clonotype in two of eight donors.

Sequencing was performed on an Illumina HiSeq 1500. Starting from the raw public reads, TCRdb applied fastp trimming at Q25, assembled clones with MiXCR and retained in-frame beta chains. Each entry is one CDR3 protein sequence, shown with its most common DNA and genes. This sample comprises approximately 65,000 distinct CDR3 sequences, just over 20% of them detected only once. The ten biggest clones cover about 69% of the sample. Read against the paper, the sample's treatment or condition label means: in vitro stimulation with specific CMV peptide epitopes to enrich CMV-specific T cells. The V gene is TRBV6-2 or TRBV6-3 and the J gene is TRBJ2-1; TRBD2 is possibly the D segment (6 matching bases). Material: CD8+ T cells from cultured PBMCs, obtained from culture after CMV antigen stimulation. The TCR was taken from a human donor in good health (CMV status not recorded). Some clones in this sample may be carry-over from other donors' samples. The bases read TGTGCCAGCGAGGAGGGACCATACAATGAGCAGTTCTTC. This translates into CASEEGPYNEQFF.